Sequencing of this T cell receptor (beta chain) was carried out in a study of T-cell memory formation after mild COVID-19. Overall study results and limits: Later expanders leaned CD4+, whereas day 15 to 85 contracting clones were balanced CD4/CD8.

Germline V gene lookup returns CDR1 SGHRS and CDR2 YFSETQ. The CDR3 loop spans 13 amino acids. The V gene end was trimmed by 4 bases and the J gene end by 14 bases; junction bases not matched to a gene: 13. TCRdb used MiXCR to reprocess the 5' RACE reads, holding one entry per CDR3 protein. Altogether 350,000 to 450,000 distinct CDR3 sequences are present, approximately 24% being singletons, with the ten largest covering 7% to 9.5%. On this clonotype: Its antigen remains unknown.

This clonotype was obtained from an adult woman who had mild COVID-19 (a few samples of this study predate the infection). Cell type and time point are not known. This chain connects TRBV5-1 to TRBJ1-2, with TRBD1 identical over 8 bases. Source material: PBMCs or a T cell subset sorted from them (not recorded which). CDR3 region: CASSTGGTGGFTF. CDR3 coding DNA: TGCGCCAGCAGCACGGGGGGGACAGGAGGCTTTACCTTC. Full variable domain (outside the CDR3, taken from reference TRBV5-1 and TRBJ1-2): KAGVTQTPRYLIKTRGQQVTLSCSPISGHRSVSWYQQTPGQGLQFLFEYFSETQRNKGNFPGRFSGRQFSNSRSEMNVSTLELGDSALYLCASSTGGTGGFTFGSGTRLTVV.